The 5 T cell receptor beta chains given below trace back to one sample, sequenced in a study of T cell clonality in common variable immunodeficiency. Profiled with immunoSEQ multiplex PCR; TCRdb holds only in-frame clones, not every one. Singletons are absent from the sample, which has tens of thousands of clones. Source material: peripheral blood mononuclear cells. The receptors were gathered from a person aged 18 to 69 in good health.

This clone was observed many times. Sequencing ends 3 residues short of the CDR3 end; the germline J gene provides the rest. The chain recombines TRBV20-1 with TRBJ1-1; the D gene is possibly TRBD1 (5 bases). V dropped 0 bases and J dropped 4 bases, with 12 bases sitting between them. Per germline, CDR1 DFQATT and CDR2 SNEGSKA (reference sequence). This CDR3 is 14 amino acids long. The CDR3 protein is CSARESTTGTEAFF. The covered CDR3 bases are TGCAGTGCTAGAGAATCCACCACAGGCACTGAA.

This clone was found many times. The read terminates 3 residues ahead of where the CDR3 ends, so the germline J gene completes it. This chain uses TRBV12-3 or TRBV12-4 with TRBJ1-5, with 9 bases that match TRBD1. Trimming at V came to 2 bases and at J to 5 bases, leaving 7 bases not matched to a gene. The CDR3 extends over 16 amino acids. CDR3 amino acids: CASSLRLGQGYQPQHF. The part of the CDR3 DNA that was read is TGTGCCAGCAGTTTACGCCTGGGACAGGGCTATCAGCCC.

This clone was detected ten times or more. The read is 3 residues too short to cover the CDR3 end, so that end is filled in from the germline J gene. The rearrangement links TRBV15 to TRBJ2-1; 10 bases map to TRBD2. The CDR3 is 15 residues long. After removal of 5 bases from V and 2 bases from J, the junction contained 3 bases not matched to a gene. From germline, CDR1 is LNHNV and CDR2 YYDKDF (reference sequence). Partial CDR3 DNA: TGTGCCACCAGCGGAGGGACTAGCGCCTACAATGAG. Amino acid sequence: CATSGGTSAYNE. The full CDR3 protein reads CATSGGTSAYNEQFF.

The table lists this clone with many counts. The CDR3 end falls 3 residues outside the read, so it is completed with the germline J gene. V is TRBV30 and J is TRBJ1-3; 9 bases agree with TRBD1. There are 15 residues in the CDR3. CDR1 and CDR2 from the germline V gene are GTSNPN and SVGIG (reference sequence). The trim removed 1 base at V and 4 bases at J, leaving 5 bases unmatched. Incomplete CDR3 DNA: TGTGCCTGGAGTGGCACGACAGGGGGAGGAAACACC. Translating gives CAWSGTTGGGNT. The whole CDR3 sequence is CAWSGTTGGGNTIYF. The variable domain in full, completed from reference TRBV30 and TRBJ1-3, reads SQTIHQWPATLVQPVGSPLSLECTVEGTSNPNLYWYRQAAGRGLQLLFYSVGIGQISSEVPQNLSASRPQDRQFILSSKKLLLSDSGFYLCAWSGTTGGGNTIYFGEGSWLTVV.

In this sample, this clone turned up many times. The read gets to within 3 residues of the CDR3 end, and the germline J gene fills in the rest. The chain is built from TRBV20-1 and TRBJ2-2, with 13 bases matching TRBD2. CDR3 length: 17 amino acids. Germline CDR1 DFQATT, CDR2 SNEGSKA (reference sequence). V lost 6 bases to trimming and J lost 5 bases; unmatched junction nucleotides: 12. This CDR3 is CSAPSAGLAGRTGELFF. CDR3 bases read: TGCAGTGCCCCGTCCGCGGGACTAGCGGGAAGAACCGGGGAG.